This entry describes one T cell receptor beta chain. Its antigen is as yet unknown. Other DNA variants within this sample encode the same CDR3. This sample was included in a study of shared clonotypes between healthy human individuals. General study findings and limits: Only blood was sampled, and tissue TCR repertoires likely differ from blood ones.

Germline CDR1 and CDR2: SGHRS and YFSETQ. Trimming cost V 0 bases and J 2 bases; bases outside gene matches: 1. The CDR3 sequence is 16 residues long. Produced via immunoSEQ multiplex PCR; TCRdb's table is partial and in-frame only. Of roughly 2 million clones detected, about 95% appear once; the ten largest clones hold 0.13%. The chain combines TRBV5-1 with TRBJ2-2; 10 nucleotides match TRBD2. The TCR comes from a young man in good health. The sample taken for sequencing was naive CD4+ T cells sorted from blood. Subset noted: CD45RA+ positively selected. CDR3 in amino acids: CASSLGLAGNTGELFF. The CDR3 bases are TGCGCCAGCAGCTTGGGACTAGCGGGTAACACCGGGGAGCTGTTTTTT.